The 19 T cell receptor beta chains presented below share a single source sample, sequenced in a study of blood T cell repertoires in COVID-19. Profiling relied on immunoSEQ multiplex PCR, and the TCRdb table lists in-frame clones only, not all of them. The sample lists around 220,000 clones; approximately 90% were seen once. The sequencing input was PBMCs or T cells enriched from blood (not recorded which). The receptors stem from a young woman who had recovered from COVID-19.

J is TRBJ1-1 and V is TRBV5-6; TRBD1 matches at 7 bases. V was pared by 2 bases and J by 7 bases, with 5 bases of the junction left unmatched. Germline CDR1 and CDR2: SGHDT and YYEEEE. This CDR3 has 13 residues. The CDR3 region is CASSFGRGREAFF. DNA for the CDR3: TGTGCCAGCAGCTTCGGTAGGGGGCGTGAAGCTTTCTTT.

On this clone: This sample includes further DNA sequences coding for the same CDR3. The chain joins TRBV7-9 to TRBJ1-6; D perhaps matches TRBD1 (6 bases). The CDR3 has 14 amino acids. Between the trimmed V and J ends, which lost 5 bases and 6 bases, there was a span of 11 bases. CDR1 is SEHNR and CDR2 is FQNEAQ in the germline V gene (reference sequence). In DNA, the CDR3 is TGTGCCAGCAGCCTAGGGGGGGGTAATTCACCCCTCCACTTT. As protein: CASSLGGGNSPLHF.

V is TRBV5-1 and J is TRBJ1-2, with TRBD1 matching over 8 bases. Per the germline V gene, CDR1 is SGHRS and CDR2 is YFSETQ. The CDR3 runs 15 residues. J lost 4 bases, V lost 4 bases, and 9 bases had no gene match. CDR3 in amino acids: CASSPLSGTGYGYTF. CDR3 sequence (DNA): TGCGCCAGCAGCCCCTTATCCGGGACAGGCTATGGCTACACCTTC. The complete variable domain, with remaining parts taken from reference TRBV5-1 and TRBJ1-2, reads KAGVTQTPRYLIKTRGQQVTLSCSPISGHRSVSWYQQTPGQGLQFLFEYFSETQRNKGNFPGRFSGRQFSNSRSEMNVSTLELGDSALYLCASSPLSGTGYGYTFGSGTRLTVV.

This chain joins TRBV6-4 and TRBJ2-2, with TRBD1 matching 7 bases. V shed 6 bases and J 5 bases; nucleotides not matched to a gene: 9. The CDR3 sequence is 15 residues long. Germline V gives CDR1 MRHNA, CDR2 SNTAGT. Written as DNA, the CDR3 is TGTGCCAGCAGAATTGACAGGGCGGAAACCGGGGAGCTGTTTTTT. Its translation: CASRIDRAETGELFF.

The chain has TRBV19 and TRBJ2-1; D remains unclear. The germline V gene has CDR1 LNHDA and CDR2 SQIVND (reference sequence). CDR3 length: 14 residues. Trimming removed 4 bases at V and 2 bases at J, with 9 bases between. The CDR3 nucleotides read TGTGCCAGTAGTAACCTAAACCCCTACAATGAGCAGTTCTTC. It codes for CASSNLNPYNEQFF.

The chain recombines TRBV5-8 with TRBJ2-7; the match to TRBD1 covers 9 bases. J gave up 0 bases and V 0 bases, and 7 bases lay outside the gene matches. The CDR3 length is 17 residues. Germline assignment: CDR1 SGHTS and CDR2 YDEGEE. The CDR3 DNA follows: TGTGCCAGCAGCTTGGCCGGGACAGGGCTCGGCTCCTACGAGCAGTACTTC. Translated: CASSLAGTGLGSYEQYF.

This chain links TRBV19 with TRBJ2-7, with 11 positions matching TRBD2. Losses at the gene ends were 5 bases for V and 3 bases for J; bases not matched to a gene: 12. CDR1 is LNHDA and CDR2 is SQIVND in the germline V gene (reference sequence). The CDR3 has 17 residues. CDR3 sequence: CASSRSSGRDLHYEQYF. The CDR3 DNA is TGTGCCAGTAGTCGGAGTAGCGGGAGGGATCTTCACTACGAGCAGTACTTC.

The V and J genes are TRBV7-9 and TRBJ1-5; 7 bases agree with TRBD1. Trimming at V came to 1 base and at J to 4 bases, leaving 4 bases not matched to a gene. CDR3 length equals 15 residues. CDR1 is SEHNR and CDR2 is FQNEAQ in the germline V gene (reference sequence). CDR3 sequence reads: CASSLDGRGNQPQHF. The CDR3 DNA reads TGTGCCAGCAGCTTAGATGGCAGGGGGAATCAGCCCCAGCATTTT.

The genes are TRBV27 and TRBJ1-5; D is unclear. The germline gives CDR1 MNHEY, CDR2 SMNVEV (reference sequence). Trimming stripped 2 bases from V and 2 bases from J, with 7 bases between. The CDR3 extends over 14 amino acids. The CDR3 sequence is CASSLQGGNQPQHF. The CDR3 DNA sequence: TGTGCCAGCAGTTTACAAGGAGGCAATCAGCCCCAGCATTTT.

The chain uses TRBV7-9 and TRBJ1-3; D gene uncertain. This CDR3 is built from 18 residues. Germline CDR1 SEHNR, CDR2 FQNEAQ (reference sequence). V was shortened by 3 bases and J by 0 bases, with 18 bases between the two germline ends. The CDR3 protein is CASSFPARGGHSGNTIYF. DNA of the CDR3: TGTGCCAGCAGCTTCCCAGCGCGAGGCGGCCACTCTGGAAACACCATATATTTT.

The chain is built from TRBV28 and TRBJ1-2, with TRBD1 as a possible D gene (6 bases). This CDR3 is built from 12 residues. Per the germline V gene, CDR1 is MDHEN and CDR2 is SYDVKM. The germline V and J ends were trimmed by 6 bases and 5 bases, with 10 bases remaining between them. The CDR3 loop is CASSLQGYGYTF. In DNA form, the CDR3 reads TGTGCCAGCAGCCTACAGGGTTATGGCTACACCTTC.

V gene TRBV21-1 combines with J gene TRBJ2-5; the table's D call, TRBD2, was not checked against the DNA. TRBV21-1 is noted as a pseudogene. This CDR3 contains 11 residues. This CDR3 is CASSNSIHQYF. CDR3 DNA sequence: TGTGCCAGCAGCAATAGCATCCACCAGTACTTC.

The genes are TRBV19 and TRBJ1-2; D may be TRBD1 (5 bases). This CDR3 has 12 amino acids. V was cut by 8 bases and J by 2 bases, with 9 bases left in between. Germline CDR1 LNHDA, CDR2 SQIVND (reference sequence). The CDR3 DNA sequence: TGTGCCAGTGGGGCTTCAAACTATGGCTACACCTTC. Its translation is CASGASNYGYTF.

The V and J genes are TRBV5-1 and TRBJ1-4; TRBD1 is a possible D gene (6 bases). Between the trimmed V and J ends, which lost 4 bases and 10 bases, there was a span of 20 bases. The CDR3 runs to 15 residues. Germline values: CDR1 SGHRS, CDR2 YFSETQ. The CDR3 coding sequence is TGCGCCAGCAGCACTCAACAGGGTGGAGGCCGAAAACTGTTTTTT. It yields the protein CASSTQQGGGRKLFF.

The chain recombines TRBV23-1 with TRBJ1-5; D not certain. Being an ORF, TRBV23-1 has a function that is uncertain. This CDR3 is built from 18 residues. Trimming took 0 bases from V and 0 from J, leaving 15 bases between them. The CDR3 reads CASSQSPFKEHSNQPQHF. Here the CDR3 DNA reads TGCGCCAGCAGTCAATCTCCTTTTAAGGAGCATAGCAATCAGCCCCAGCATTTT.

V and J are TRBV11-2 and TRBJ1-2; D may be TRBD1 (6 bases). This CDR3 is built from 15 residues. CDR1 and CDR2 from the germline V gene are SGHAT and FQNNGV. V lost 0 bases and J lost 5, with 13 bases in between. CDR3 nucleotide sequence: TGTGCCAGCAGCTTAGAGCAGGGGAGGGTGTATGGCTACACCTTC. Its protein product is CASSLEQGRVYGYTF.

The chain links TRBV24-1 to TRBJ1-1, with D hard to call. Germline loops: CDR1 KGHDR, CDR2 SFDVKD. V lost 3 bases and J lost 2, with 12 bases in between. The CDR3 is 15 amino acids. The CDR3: CATSDLQTFNTEAFF. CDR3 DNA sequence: TGTGCCACCAGTGATCTCCAGACATTTAACACTGAAGCTTTCTTT.

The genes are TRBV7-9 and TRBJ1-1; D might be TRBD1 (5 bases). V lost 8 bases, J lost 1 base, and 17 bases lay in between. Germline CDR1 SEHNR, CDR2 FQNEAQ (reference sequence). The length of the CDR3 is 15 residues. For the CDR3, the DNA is TGTGCCAGCTCGACCCGGGGGACCTCGAACACTGAAGCTTTCTTT. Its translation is CASSTRGTSNTEAFF. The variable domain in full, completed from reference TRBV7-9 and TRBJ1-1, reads DTGVSQNPRHKITKRGQNVTFRCDPISEHNRLYWYRQTLGQGPEFLTYFQNEAQLEKSRLLSDRFSAERPKGSFSTLEIQRTEQGDSAMYLCASSTRGTSNTEAFFGQGTRLTVV.

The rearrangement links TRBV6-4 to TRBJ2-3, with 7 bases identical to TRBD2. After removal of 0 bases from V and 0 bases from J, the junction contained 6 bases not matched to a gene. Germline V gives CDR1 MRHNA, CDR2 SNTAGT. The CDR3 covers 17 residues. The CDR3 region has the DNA TGTGCCAGCAGTGACTCGCACGAAGCGGGGAGCACAGATACGCAGTATTTT. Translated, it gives CASSDSHEAGSTDTQYF.